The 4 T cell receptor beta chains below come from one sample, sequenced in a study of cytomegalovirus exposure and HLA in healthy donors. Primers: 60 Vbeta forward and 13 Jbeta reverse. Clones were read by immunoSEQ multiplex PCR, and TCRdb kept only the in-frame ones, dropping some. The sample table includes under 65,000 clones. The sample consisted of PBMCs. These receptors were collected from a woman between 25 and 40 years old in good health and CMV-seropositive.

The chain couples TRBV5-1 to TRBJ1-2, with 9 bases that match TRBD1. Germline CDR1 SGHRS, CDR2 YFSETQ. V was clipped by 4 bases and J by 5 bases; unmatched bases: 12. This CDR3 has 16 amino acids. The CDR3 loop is CASSPVGQGSQYGYTF. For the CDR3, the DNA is TGCGCCAGCAGCCCGGTGGGACAGGGTAGCCAATATGGCTACACCTTC.

CDR3 in DNA: TGTGCCAGCAGCCCGACAGGGGCGTGGGAGACCCAGTACTTC. It is translated as CASSPTGAWETQYF. The chain recombines TRBV5-4 with TRBJ2-5; 8 positions match TRBD1. Germline V gene sequence: CDR1 SGHNT, CDR2 YYREEE (reference sequence). The J segment lost 5 bases and the V segment lost 4 bases, leaving 7 bases of the junction unmatched. The CDR3 totals 14 residues.

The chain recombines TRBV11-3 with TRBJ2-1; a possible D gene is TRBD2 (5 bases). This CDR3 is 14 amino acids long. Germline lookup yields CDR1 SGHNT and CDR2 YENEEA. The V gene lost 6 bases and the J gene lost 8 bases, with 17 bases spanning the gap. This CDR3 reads CASSPELGFDEQFF. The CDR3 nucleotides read TGTGCCAGCAGTCCAGAACTAGGTTTCGATGAGCAGTTCTTC.

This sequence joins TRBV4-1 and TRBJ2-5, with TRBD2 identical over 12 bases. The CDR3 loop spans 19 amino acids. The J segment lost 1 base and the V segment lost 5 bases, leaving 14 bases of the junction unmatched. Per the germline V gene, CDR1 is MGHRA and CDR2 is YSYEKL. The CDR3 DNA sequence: TGCGCCAGCAGCTACAGGACTAGCGGGGTCCGCTCTCGCCAAGAGACCCAGTACTTC. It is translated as CASSYRTSGVRSRQETQYF.